One sample yielded the 9 T cell receptor beta chains listed below, sequenced in a study of metastatic and nonmetastatic thyroid tumors. With MiXCR, TCRdb reprocessed the PCR reads. The table has around 12,000 clones, around 29% seen once. Each patient went into thyroid surgery without having received any treatment. The specimen sequenced was tumor tissue. The receptors were gathered from a female donor with papillary thyroid cancer or a benign thyroid nodule (not recorded which). Some clones in this sample may be carry-over from other donors' samples.

CDR3 residues: CAWSTLAGVRYEQYF. The CDR3 bases are TGTGCCTGGAGTACGCTAGCGGGAGTTCGGTACGAGCAGTACTTC. The V call is TRBV30, the J call TRBJ2-7; 10 bases match TRBD2. Germline CDR1 and CDR2: GTSNPN and SVGIG (reference sequence). The J segment lost 4 bases and the V segment lost 2 bases, leaving 8 bases of the junction unmatched. The CDR3 runs to 15 residues.

V is TRBV27 and J is TRBJ1-1; 9 bases map to TRBD1. V lost 6 bases to trimming and J lost 3 bases; unmatched junction nucleotides: 5. This CDR3 spans 14 amino acids. Germline CDR1 MNHEY, CDR2 SMNVEV (reference sequence). The CDR3 here is CASSSDRGHTEAFF. As DNA, the CDR3 is TGTGCCAGCAGCTCGGACAGGGGACACACTGAAGCTTTCTTT.

This clone was detected a few times. The rearrangement links TRBV28 to TRBJ2-6; D unclear. Trimming took 6 bases from V and 0 from J, leaving 15 bases between them. Germline values: CDR1 MDHEN, CDR2 SYDVKM. The CDR3 runs 17 residues. This CDR3 reads CASRVSGPGSGANVLTF. CDR3 bases: TGTGCCAGCAGGGTGTCAGGTCCGGGCTCTGGGGCCAACGTCCTGACTTTC.

CDR3 DNA sequence: TGCGCCAGCAGAAAGGAGATAGCGGGAGGTCAAGAGACCCAGTACTTC. This codes for CASRKEIAGGQETQYF. V gene TRBV4-3 combines with J gene TRBJ2-5; TRBD2 agrees at 10 bases. Germline trimming cut 6 bases from V and 2 bases from J; bases unmatched to any gene: 9. CDR1 and CDR2 (germline): LGHNA, YSLEER. This CDR3 spans 16 amino acids.

This clone was counted ten times or more. The chain carries TRBV18 and TRBJ2-7, with a possible D match to TRBD1 (6 bases). Trimming removed 2 bases from V and 9 bases from J, with 11 bases in between. The germline V gene has CDR1 KGHSH and CDR2 LQKENI. The CDR3 has 12 amino acids. The CDR3 nucleotides read TGTGCCAGCTCACCAGGGGGCGCAGTGCAGTACTTC. It translates to CASSPGGAVQYF.

The chain joins TRBV5-1 to TRBJ2-5; 9 positions agree with TRBD1. Germline assignment: CDR1 SGHRS and CDR2 YFSETQ. The CDR3 is 15 residues long. V lost 4 bases and J lost 5; bases outside the gene matches: 9. The CDR3 DNA sequence: TGCGCCAGCAGCCGACCGGGACAGGGTATCGAGACCCAGTACTTC. This translates into CASSRPGQGIETQYF. Using reference TRBV5-1 and TRBJ2-5 for the parts outside the CDR3, the full variable domain is KAGVTQTPRYLIKTRGQQVTLSCSPISGHRSVSWYQQTPGQGLQFLFEYFSETQRNKGNFPGRFSGRQFSNSRSEMNVSTLELGDSALYLCASSRPGQGIETQYFGPGTRLLVL.

This clone was seen repeatedly, ten times or more. The gene calls are TRBV30 and TRBJ1-2; D remains ambiguous. The CDR3 totals 13 residues. V shed 0 bases and J shed 2 bases, with 7 bases lying between them. CDR1 and CDR2 from the germline V gene are GTSNPN and SVGIG (reference sequence). The chain's CDR3 is CAWSVGSNYGYTF. Here the CDR3 DNA reads TGTGCCTGGAGTGTAGGGAGCAACTATGGCTACACCTTC.

This clone was counted a few times. The chain is built from TRBV27 and TRBJ1-4; 8 bases align to TRBD1. The junction had 10 bases not matched to a gene; V was cut back by 5 bases and J by 8 bases. CDR1 and CDR2 (germline): MNHEY, SMNVEV (reference sequence). The CDR3 length is 15 residues. The CDR3 loop is CASSPPDRVGEKLFF. The CDR3 DNA reads TGTGCCAGCAGTCCCCCGGACAGGGTGGGAGAAAAACTGTTTTTT.

J is TRBJ2-5 and V is TRBV14; weak D call: TRBD2 (5 bases). The CDR3 is made up of 14 amino acids. CDR1 SGHDN and CDR2 FVKESK come from the germline V gene. Trimming pared 7 bases from V and 4 bases from J, leaving 16 bases between. CDR3 bases: TGTGCCAGCATCCTCGGGGTCGGAGGAGAGACCCAGTACTTC. Its protein product is CASILGVGGETQYF.